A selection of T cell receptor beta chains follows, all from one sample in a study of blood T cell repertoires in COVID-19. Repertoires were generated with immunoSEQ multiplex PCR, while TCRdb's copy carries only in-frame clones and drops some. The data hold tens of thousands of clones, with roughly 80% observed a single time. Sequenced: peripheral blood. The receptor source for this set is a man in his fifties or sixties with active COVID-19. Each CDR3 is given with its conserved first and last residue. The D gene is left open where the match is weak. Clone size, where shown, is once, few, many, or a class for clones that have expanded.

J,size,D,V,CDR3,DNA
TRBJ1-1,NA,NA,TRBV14,CASSQASLSPAFF,TGTGCCAGCAGCCAAGCCTCCCTAAGCCCAGCTTTCTTT
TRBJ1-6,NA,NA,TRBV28,CASRDLTVPLHF,TGTGCCAGCAGGGACCTGACAGTACCCCTCCACTTT
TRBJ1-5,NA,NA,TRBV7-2,CASSLAAGAGNQPQHF,TGTGCCAGCAGCTTAGCGGCGGGGGCTGGCAATCAGCCCCAGCATTTT
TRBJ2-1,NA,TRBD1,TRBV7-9,CASSQPGQGQPSSYNEQFF,TGTGCCAGCAGCCAACCGGGACAGGGCCAACCGAGCTCCTACAATGAGCAGTTCTTC
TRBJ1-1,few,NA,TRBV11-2,CASSRGRDTEAFF,TGTGCCAGCAGCCGAGGGCGCGACACTGAAGCTTTCTTT
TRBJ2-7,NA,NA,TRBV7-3,CASSLWAGPYEQYF,TGTGCCAGCAGCTTATGGGCAGGGCCTTACGAGCAGTACTTC
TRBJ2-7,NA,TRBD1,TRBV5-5,CASSPRDTGALDEQYF,TGTGCCAGCAGCCCCAGAGACACAGGGGCGCTGGACGAGCAGTACTTC
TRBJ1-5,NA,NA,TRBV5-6,CASSLGQSNQPQHF,TGTGCCAGCAGCTTGGGACAGTCGAATCAGCCCCAGCATTTT
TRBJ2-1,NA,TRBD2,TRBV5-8,CASSSGLAGVYNEQFF,TGTGCCAGCAGCTCGGGACTAGCGGGGGTCTACAATGAGCAGTTCTTC
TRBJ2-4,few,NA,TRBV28,CASRKTGILAKNIQYF,TGTGCCAGCAGAAAAACAGGCATCCTAGCCAAAAACATTCAGTACTTC
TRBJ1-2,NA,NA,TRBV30,CAWSFGGDYGYTF,TGTGCCTGGAGTTTTGGTGGAGACTATGGCTACACCTTC
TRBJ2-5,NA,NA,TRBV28,CASTIPGVGEAYQETQYF,TGTGCCAGCACCATCCCCGGGGTGGGGGAGGCGTACCAAGAGACCCAGTACTTC